These 6 T cell receptor beta chains originate from one sample sequenced in a study of vaccination and CD4 T cells after COVID-19. Oncomine TCR Beta short-read sequencing was applied to DNA from cultured CD4+ T cells. One entry per CDR3 protein results from TCRdb running MiXCR on the PCR reads. The sample consists of more than 20,000 distinct CDR3 sequences, around 48% of them appearing once. Their target antigens are unknown. The treatment denotes: approximately 10-day PBMC culture with coronavirus spike peptide pools or control peptides (ViraFEST assay). The sample comprised CD4+ T cells from blood, cultured in vitro. The source is a human donor who had recovered from COVID-19.

This clonotype was counted between two and nine times. The chain has TRBV20-1 and TRBJ2-1, with 8 bases aligning to TRBD2. Germline loops: CDR1 DFQATT, CDR2 SNEGSKA (reference sequence). CDR3 size: 17 residues. Trimming removed 1 base from V and 0 bases from J; junction bases left unmatched: 8. The CDR3: CSARVTTSASSYNEQFF. The CDR3, as DNA: TGCAGTGCTAGAGTTACGACTAGCGCGAGCTCCTACAATGAGCAGTTCTTC.

This clonotype was detected only a few times. This chain joins TRBV15 and TRBJ1-6, with D hard to call. Trimming cost V 8 bases and J 0 bases, with 8 bases left between them. CDR1 and CDR2 (germline): LNHNV, YYDKDF (reference sequence). CDR3 size: 14 residues. CDR3 amino acids: CATSGSSYNSPLHF. DNA for the CDR3: TGTGCCACCTCGGGCAGCTCCTATAATTCACCCCTCCACTTT.

The CDR3 bases are TGCAGCGTATCGGGGTCCGGGGCTGAAGCTTTCTTT. As protein: CSVSGSGAEAFF. The chain has TRBV29-1 and TRBJ1-1; D unclear. The CDR3 runs to 12 residues. V dropped 6 bases and J dropped 6 bases, with 14 bases sitting between them. Germline CDR1 reads SQVTM; CDR2 reads ANQGSEA.

This rearrangement joins TRBV19 to TRBJ2-1; D is possibly TRBD2 (5 bases). Trimming stripped 5 bases from V and 4 bases from J, with 12 bases between. The CDR3 is made up of 14 amino acids. CDR1 is LNHDA, CDR2 SQIVND, per germline (reference sequence). In nucleotides, the CDR3 is TGTGCCAGTAGTCGGAGGACGGAATACAATGAGCAGTTCTTC. It translates to CASSRRTEYNEQFF. Together with reference TRBV19 and TRBJ2-1, the CDR3 gives the full variable domain: DGGITQSPKYLFRKEGQNVTLSCEQNLNHDAMYWYRQDPGQGLRLIYYSQIVNDFQKGDIAEGYSVSREKKESFPLTVTSAQKNPTAFYLCASSRRTEYNEQFFGPGTRLTVL.

The chain employs TRBV19 and TRBJ1-4, with D uncertain. V was shortened by 4 bases and J by 2 bases, with 14 bases between the two germline ends. CDR1 is LNHDA and CDR2 is SQIVND in the germline V gene (reference sequence). There are 16 residues in the CDR3. The CDR3, as DNA: TGTGCCAGTAGTAAGAACACAATGGGGACTAATGAAAAACTGTTTTTT. This sequence encodes CASSKNTMGTNEKLFF. Together with reference TRBV19 and TRBJ1-4, the CDR3 gives the full variable domain: DGGITQSPKYLFRKEGQNVTLSCEQNLNHDAMYWYRQDPGQGLRLIYYSQIVNDFQKGDIAEGYSVSREKKESFPLTVTSAQKNPTAFYLCASSKNTMGTNEKLFFGSGTQLSVL.

This clonotype was picked up a small number of times. V gene TRBV27 combines with J gene TRBJ2-3, with a possible D match to TRBD2 (5 bases). V was shortened by 3 bases and J by 0 bases, with 10 bases between the two germline ends. The CDR3 is made up of 15 amino acids. The V gene's germline CDR1 is MNHEY and CDR2 SMNVEV (reference sequence). DNA for the CDR3: TGTGCCAGCAGTTTGAGGCGGGCTAGCACAGATACGCAGTATTTT. This translates into CASSLRRASTDTQYF.